Here is one T cell receptor (beta chain) with its context. These data belong to a study of blood T cell repertoires in COVID-19. Overall study context: From the United States, Italy and Spain came samples of acute and convalescent COVID-19. PBMCs, B-cell-depleted T cells, or T cells were the source of the cDNA or gDNA that made up the material.

How the authors handled the data: Amplification of reference gene primers provided the estimated nucleated cell counts. TCRdb's copy holds only in-frame clones and misses some; the assay was immunoSEQ multiplex PCR. V and J calls and clone size come straight from that table; D and trimming were deduced from the DNA. Among about 180,000 clones, around 84% were seen once, and the ten largest hold about 7%. The clonotype was recovered from a man aged 45-65 years with active or convalescent COVID-19. The sequenced sample was peripheral blood.

CDR3 protein: CAWRGGSSYNSPLHF. CDR3 sequence (DNA): TGTGCCTGGAGGGGTGGGAGCTCCTATAATTCACCCCTCCACTTT. The rearrangement uses TRBV30 and TRBJ1-6; D call uncertain. The germline V and J ends were trimmed by 3 bases and 0 bases, with 9 bases remaining between them. Germline CDR1 is GTSNPN and CDR2 is SVGIG (reference sequence). This CDR3 comprises 15 residues.